This passage covers 29 T cell receptor beta chains from one sample sequenced in a study of CD8+ T cells in alopecia areata. Reverse transcribed after extraction, RNA yielded cDNA as the sequencing template. Here immunoSEQ multiplex PCR was the method, and the copy in TCRdb shows in-frame clones only, minus some. The sample carries 130,000 to 150,000 clones, 40% to 55% recorded once. Here the sequenced sample was CD4+ T cells sorted from blood, taken at week 0. The receptors were gathered from a human donor with alopecia areata.

The rearrangement joins TRBV27 to TRBJ2-5; D is possibly TRBD1 (5 bases). Between the trimmed V and J ends, which lost 6 bases and 9 bases, there was a span of 20 bases. This CDR3 region has 14 residues. Germline CDR1 and CDR2: MNHEY and SMNVEV (reference sequence). The CDR3 DNA reads as TGTGCCAGCAGCGATAGAGGATCCTTGGGGCCCCAGTACTTC. This encodes CASSDRGSLGPQYF.

The chain links TRBV28 to TRBJ2-1; no definite D call. In germline, CDR1 is MDHEN, CDR2 SYDVKM. The V end lost 2 bases, the J end lost 12 bases, and 11 bases lay between the germline ends. The CDR3 spans 12 residues. The CDR3: CASSLPRGGQFF. CDR3 DNA sequence: TGTGCCAGCAGTTTACCCAGAGGCGGGCAGTTCTTC.

The CDR3 here is CAISGLAGRQETQYF. CDR3 nucleotide sequence: TGTGCCATCAGTGGACTAGCGGGCCGCCAAGAGACCCAGTACTTC. The chain is built from TRBV10-3 and TRBJ2-5; 10 bases line up with TRBD2. V was clipped by 4 bases and J by 1 base; unmatched bases: 3. Germline V lookup: CDR1 ENHRY, CDR2 SYGVKD. The CDR3 runs 15 residues.

This chain connects TRBV2 to TRBJ2-1; 7 bases map to TRBD1. From germline, CDR1 is SNHLY and CDR2 FYNNEI. Trimming cost V 5 bases and J 1 base; bases outside gene matches: 2. The CDR3 has 14 amino acids. This CDR3 reads CASSQDRSYNEQFF. As DNA, the CDR3 is TGTGCCAGCAGTCAGGACAGGTCCTACAATGAGCAGTTCTTC.

The V call is TRBV29-1, the J call TRBJ2-1; D is uncertain. This CDR3 region has 14 residues. Germline V gene sequence: CDR1 SQVTM, CDR2 ANQGSEA. Trimming took 2 bases from V and 7 from J, leaving 15 bases between them. Written as DNA, the CDR3 is TGCAGCGTTGAAACGGACCGTAACAAGAATGAGCAGTTCTTC. Protein sequence: CSVETDRNKNEQFF.

This clone was observed a handful of times. The gene calls are TRBV28 and TRBJ2-7, with D hard to call. CDR3 size: 10 residues. CDR1 and CDR2 (germline): MDHEN, SYDVKM. The V and J ends lost 3 bases and 5 bases respectively, with 2 bases between them. The CDR3 sequence is CASSFDEQYF. In DNA form, the CDR3 reads TGTGCCAGCAGTTTTGACGAGCAGTACTTC.

Only one count was recorded for this clone. This CDR3 is CAWRDSRTTSSNQPQHF. The CDR3 DNA reads TGTGCCTGGAGGGATTCAAGGACCACTAGTAGCAATCAGCCCCAGCATTTT. The chain employs TRBV30 and TRBJ1-5; D uncertain. Trimming removed 3 bases from V and 0 bases from J, with 18 bases in between. Germline V gene sequence: CDR1 GTSNPN, CDR2 SVGIG (reference sequence). This CDR3 comprises 17 residues.

This clone has just a few counts. V and J are TRBV19 and TRBJ2-3; D unclear. CDR1 and CDR2 (germline): LNHDA, SQIVND (reference sequence). The CDR3 sequence is 15 residues long. Trimming cost V 5 bases and J 1 base, with 13 bases left between them. The CDR3 nucleotides read TGTGCCAGTAGTCCTTCCCTTCTCCGCACAGATACGCAGTATTTT. The encoded protein is CASSPSLLRTDTQYF.

The chain employs TRBV29-1 and TRBJ1-4; D not certain. V lost 7 bases and J lost 7, with 16 bases in between. Germline V gene data show CDR1 as SQVTM and CDR2 as ANQGSEA. The length of the CDR3 is 13 residues. The CDR3, as DNA: TGCAGCGCCACGGGCCCGGGCCCTGAAAAACTGTTTTTT. Protein sequence: CSATGPGPEKLFF.

The rearrangement uses TRBV19 and TRBJ2-3; possibly TRBD1 for D (6 bases). Germline V CDR1 and CDR2: LNHDA, SQIVND (reference sequence). This CDR3 spans 12 amino acids. V shed 7 bases and J shed 6 bases, with 11 bases lying between them. The CDR3 loop reads CASNPGEDTQYF. For the CDR3, the DNA is TGTGCCAGTAATCCAGGGGAGGATACGCAGTATTTT.

The rearrangement joins TRBV27 to TRBJ1-2; D is perhaps TRBD1 (6 bases). Germline CDR1 is MNHEY and CDR2 is SMNVEV (reference sequence). The CDR3 is made up of 12 amino acids. The V end lost 5 bases, the J end lost 3 bases, and 7 bases lay between the germline ends. The CDR3 here is CASSGQYYGYTF. CDR3 DNA sequence: TGTGCCAGCAGTGGACAGTACTATGGCTACACCTTC.

The rearrangement links TRBV7-2 to TRBJ2-5; D tentatively reads TRBD1 or TRBD2 (5 bases each). Trimming left V 2 bases short and J 4 bases short, with 8 bases between. CDR1 and CDR2 (germline): SGHTA, FQGNSA. This CDR3 comprises 13 residues. The CDR3, as DNA: TGTGCCAGCAGCTTAAATGGGGGAGAGACCCAGTACTTC. Amino acid sequence: CASSLNGGETQYF.

V and J are TRBV18 and TRBJ2-1; TRBD1 matches 7 bases. This CDR3 is 13 amino acids long. Germline values: CDR1 KGHSH, CDR2 LQKENI. Trimming took 8 bases from V and 10 from J; bases not matched to a gene: 11. The CDR3 reads CASRQGVAREQFF. As DNA, the CDR3 is TGTGCCAGCCGACAGGGAGTGGCCCGCGAGCAGTTCTTC.

The CDR3 DNA is TGTGCCAGCAGCGAGGACAATGAGCAGTTCTTC. Translation gives CASSEDNEQFF. The J gene is TRBJ2-1, the V gene TRBV5-6; D is unresolved. CDR3 length equals 11 residues. Germline lookup yields CDR1 SGHDT and CDR2 YYEEEE. V lost 4 bases and J lost 5, with 4 bases in between.

V gene TRBV29-1 combines with J gene TRBJ2-1; 7 bases map to TRBD2. CDR1 SQVTM and CDR2 ANQGSEA come from the germline V gene. V shed 2 bases, J shed 6 bases, and the junction held 10 bases outside the gene matches. This CDR3 has 15 amino acids. CDR3 amino acids: CSVERYEASGNEQFF. As DNA, the CDR3 is TGCAGCGTTGAACGGTATGAGGCTAGCGGCAATGAGCAGTTCTTC.

This clone was found a few times. This chain links TRBV28 with TRBJ2-2; D remains ambiguous. Germline CDR1 and CDR2: MDHEN and SYDVKM. There are 14 residues in the CDR3. V lost 2 bases and J 1 base, leaving 5 bases between the germline ends. CDR3 coding DNA: TGTGCCAGCAGTTTAATAGGGAACACCGGGGAGCTGTTTTTT. Translated: CASSLIGNTGELFF.

This clone was recorded a few times. V usage is TRBV30 and J usage is TRBJ1-2; tentative D call: TRBD1 (5 bases). The CDR3 is made up of 15 amino acids. The germline V gene encodes CDR1 GTSNPN and CDR2 SVGIG (reference sequence). V was clipped by 3 bases and J by 8 bases, with 22 bases between them. In nucleotides, the CDR3 is TGTGCCTGGAGGCCTGTGGATGGGACTGTGGGAGGCTACACCTTC. It specifies CAWRPVDGTVGGYTF.

The chain is built from TRBV27 and TRBJ1-2, with D unclear. CDR1 is MNHEY, CDR2 SMNVEV, per germline (reference sequence). V was clipped by 7 bases and J by 7 bases, with 13 bases between them. The CDR3 totals 12 residues. The CDR3 reads CASTSRGGGYTF. CDR3 bases: TGTGCCAGCACCTCTCGGGGAGGTGGCTACACCTTC.

This sequence joins TRBV30 and TRBJ1-5; D possibly corresponds to TRBD1 (5 bases). The CDR3 runs to 14 residues. Deletions cut 2 bases from V and 4 bases from J, with 12 bases between. From germline, CDR1 is GTSNPN and CDR2 SVGIG (reference sequence). The CDR3 coding sequence is TGTGCCTGGAGTCAGACAGCTAGGAATCAGCCCCAGCATTTT. It yields the protein CAWSQTARNQPQHF.

The gene calls are TRBV29-1 and TRBJ2-4; D is perhaps TRBD1 (6 bases). The CDR3 spans 12 residues. Germline lookup yields CDR1 SQVTM and CDR2 ANQGSEA. Trimming removed 6 bases at V and 15 bases at J, with 21 bases between. CDR3 DNA sequence: TGCAGCGTCCCGGGACAAATTGCTCAGCGGTACTTC. Its protein product is CSVPGQIAQRYF.

In its sample, this clone was seen a few times. The chain recombines TRBV29-1 with TRBJ1-2, with a weak D call TRBD1 (5 bases). Germline V lookup: CDR1 SQVTM, CDR2 ANQGSEA. V shed 5 bases and J shed 2 bases, with 9 bases lying between them. The CDR3 has 12 amino acids. The CDR3 bases are TGCAGCGTTCTTTCAGGGAACTATGGCTACACCTTC. Translation: CSVLSGNYGYTF.

The rearrangement links TRBV30 to TRBJ2-3, with D hard to call. The V and J ends lost 0 bases and 0 bases respectively, with 4 bases between them. The CDR3 consists of 13 residues. Germline CDR1 is GTSNPN and CDR2 is SVGIG (reference sequence). As DNA, the CDR3 is TGTGCCTGGAGTGTTGACAGCACAGATACGCAGTATTTT. Protein sequence: CAWSVDSTDTQYF. The entire variable domain, with the rest obtained from reference TRBV30 and TRBJ2-3, is as follows: SQTIHQWPATLVQPVGSPLSLECTVEGTSNPNLYWYRQAAGRGLQLLFYSVGIGQISSEVPQNLSASRPQDRQFILSSKKLLLSDSGFYLCAWSVDSTDTQYFGPGTRLTVL.

The chain recombines TRBV18 with TRBJ2-1, with D maybe TRBD2 (6 bases). This CDR3 has 17 amino acids. V was shortened by 3 bases and J by 0 bases, with 15 bases between the two germline ends. Germline-derived CDR1 and CDR2 are KGHSH and LQKENI. In nucleotides, the CDR3 is TGTGCCAGCTCACCCCTATCGCGGGACGCCTCCTACAATGAGCAGTTCTTC. It is translated as CASSPLSRDASYNEQFF.

This clone was counted once. This chain joins TRBV5-8 and TRBJ2-7; the match to TRBD1 covers 7 bases. The CDR3 totals 14 residues. Germline V lookup: CDR1 SGHTS, CDR2 YDEGEE. J lost 6 bases, V lost 4 bases, and 10 bases had no gene match. The CDR3 sequence is CASSLINRGGEQYF. The CDR3 nucleotides read TGTGCCAGCAGCCTAATCAACAGGGGTGGCGAGCAGTACTTC. Full variable domain (outside the CDR3, taken from reference TRBV5-8 and TRBJ2-7): EAGVTQSPTHLIKTRGQQATLRCSPISGHTSVYWYQQALGLGLQFLLWYDEGEERNRGNFPPRFSGRQFPNYSSELNVNALELEDSALYLCASSLINRGGEQYFGPGTRLTVT.

V gene TRBV7-9 combines with J gene TRBJ2-7, with 11 nucleotides matching TRBD2. V gave up 2 bases and J gave up 3 bases; unmatched junction bases: 0. The germline gives CDR1 SEHNR, CDR2 FQNEAQ (reference sequence). CDR3 size: 14 residues. CDR3 DNA: TGTGCCAGCAGCTTACTAGCGGGAGGCTACGAGCAGTACTTC. Amino acids: CASSLLAGGYEQYF.

The gene calls are TRBV5-4 and TRBJ2-5, with D uncertain. The CDR3 spans 15 residues. Trimming cost V 4 bases and J 1 base, with 14 bases left between them. Germline assignment: CDR1 SGHNT and CDR2 YYREEE (reference sequence). The CDR3, as DNA: TGTGCCAGCAGCGCCCAAACCGGGCCCCAAGAGACCCAGTACTTC. Translated: CASSAQTGPQETQYF.

This clone was detected once. The V gene is TRBV9, the J gene TRBJ1-5, with 9 bases matching TRBD1. There are 14 residues in the CDR3. V was pared by 7 bases and J by 3 bases, with 5 bases of the junction left unmatched. Germline V gene sequence: CDR1 SGDLS, CDR2 YYNGEE. The CDR3 loop reads CASGTGKANQPQHF. The CDR3, as DNA: TGTGCCAGCGGGACAGGGAAGGCCAATCAGCCCCAGCATTTT.

This rearrangement joins TRBV9 to TRBJ2-7; D remains ambiguous. CDR3 length: 13 residues. V lost 0 bases to trimming and J lost 7 bases, with 11 bases between them. CDR1 is SGDLS and CDR2 is YYNGEE in the germline V gene. The CDR3 bases are TGTGCCAGCAGCGTAGGCCCCGACCAGGAGCAGTACTTC. Its protein product is CASSVGPDQEQYF.

This sequence joins TRBV7-9 and TRBJ1-4; 7 bases are a match to TRBD1. V shed 5 bases and J 8 bases; nucleotides not matched to a gene: 8. This CDR3 is built from 14 residues. The germline CDR1 and CDR2 sequences are SEHNR and FQNEAQ (reference sequence). The CDR3 here is CASSLDRVEEKLFF. CDR3 DNA: TGTGCCAGCAGCCTTGACAGGGTTGAGGAAAAACTGTTTTTT.